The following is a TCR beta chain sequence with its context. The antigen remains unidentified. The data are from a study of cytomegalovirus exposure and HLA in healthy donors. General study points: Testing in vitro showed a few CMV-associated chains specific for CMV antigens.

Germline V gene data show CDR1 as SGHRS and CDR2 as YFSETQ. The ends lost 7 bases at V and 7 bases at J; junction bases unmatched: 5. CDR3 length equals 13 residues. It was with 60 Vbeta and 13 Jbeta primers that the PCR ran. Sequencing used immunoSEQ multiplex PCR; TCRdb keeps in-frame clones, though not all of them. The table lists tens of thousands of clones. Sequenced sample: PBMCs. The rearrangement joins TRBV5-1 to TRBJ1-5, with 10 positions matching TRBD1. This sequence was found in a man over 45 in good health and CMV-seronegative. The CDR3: CASQTGGPQPQHF. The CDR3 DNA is TGCGCCAGCCAGACAGGGGGCCCGCAGCCCCAGCATTTT.